The entry below describes one TCR beta chain. Produced via immunoSEQ multiplex PCR; TCRdb's table is partial and in-frame only. The sample has 250,000 to 400,000 clones, around nine tenths seen once. These data belong to a study of blood T cell repertoires in COVID-19. Background on the study: Samples representing acute and convalescent COVID-19 were sourced from the United States, Italy and Spain.

Participants' reported clinical history set cohort assignment. CDR1 KGHDR and CDR2 SFDVKD come from the germline V gene. The CDR3 runs to 17 residues. Trimming took 7 bases from V and 6 from J; bases not matched to a gene: 10. The specimen was PBMCs or T cells enriched from blood (not recorded which). This TCR came from a man in his sixties who had recovered from COVID-19. The chain is built from TRBV24-1 and TRBJ2-1; 14 nucleotides agree with TRBD2. DNA of the CDR3: TGTGCCACCAGCGGCCGGACTAGCGGGAGGCCTACCAATGAGCAGTTCTTC. Its protein is CATSGRTSGRPTNEQFF.